The next 17 T cell receptor beta chains were all read from a single sample in a study of blood T cell repertoires in COVID-19. The assay was immunoSEQ multiplex PCR, and TCRdb's table has in-frame clones only and misses some. The data hold some 71,000 clones, with roughly 80% observed a single time. The sequencing input was peripheral blood. The receptors derive from a woman aged 70 to 79 with acute or convalescent COVID-19.

This clone has a handful of counts. V is TRBV2 and J is TRBJ1-2, with TRBD1 matching 7 bases. The CDR3 totals 12 residues. V trimming: 6 bases; J trimming: 8 bases; junction bases outside the gene matches: 6. Germline-derived CDR1 and CDR2 are SNHLY and FYNNEI. This CDR3 reads CASSLTGSGYTF. CDR3 bases: TGTGCCAGCAGCTTGACAGGGTCGGGCTACACCTTC.

The count of this clone is one. V usage is TRBV10-3 and J usage is TRBJ1-5; D remains unclear. The CDR3 totals 14 residues. Germline lookup yields CDR1 ENHRY and CDR2 SYGVKD. The V end was cut by 8 bases, the J end by 0 bases, with 11 bases between. DNA for the CDR3: TGTGCCATCCGGGGAGAGTATAGCAATCAGCCCCAGCATTTT. Translated: CAIRGEYSNQPQHF.

J is TRBJ2-2 and V is TRBV7-8; D perhaps matches TRBD1 (5 bases). The germline gives CDR1 SGHVS, CDR2 FQNEAQ. CDR3 length equals 16 residues. V lost 5 bases to trimming and J lost 0 bases, with 13 bases between them. The CDR3 region is CASSQGGAANTGELFF. The CDR3 DNA sequence: TGTGCCAGCAGCCAAGGTGGGGCGGCGAACACCGGGGAGCTGTTTTTT.

This chain connects TRBV15 to TRBJ1-3, with D unclear. V lost 0 bases and J 1 base, leaving 7 bases between the germline ends. Germline loops: CDR1 LNHNV, CDR2 YYDKDF (reference sequence). The CDR3 is 15 residues long. The CDR3 sequence: CATSRDGLSGNTIYF. CDR3 coding DNA: TGTGCCACCAGCAGAGACGGACTTTCTGGAAACACCATATATTTT.

The rearrangement links TRBV7-2 to TRBJ1-4; no reliable D call. Trimming took off 3 bases at V and 3 bases at J, with 23 bases between the two ends. Germline CDR1 is SGHTA and CDR2 is FQGNSA. This CDR3 spans 19 amino acids. Here the CDR3 DNA reads TGTGCCAGCAGCTTTTCCCCCCCGGCTCCGGGGAAGGCTAATGAAAAACTGTTTTTT. It yields the protein CASSFSPPAPGKANEKLFF. Using reference TRBV7-2 and TRBJ1-4 for the parts outside the CDR3, the full variable domain is GAGVSQSPSNKVTEKGKDVELRCDPISGHTALYWYRQSLGQGLEFLIYFQGNSAPDKSGLPSDRFSAERTGGSVSTLTIQRTQQEDSAVYLCASSFSPPAPGKANEKLFFGSGTQLSVL.

V and J are TRBV3-1 (or the pseudogene TRBV3-2) and TRBJ1-4; TRBD1 matches at 9 bases. The V and J ends lost 7 bases and 8 bases, in that order; junction bases with no gene match: 5. The CDR3 sequence is 13 residues long. In germline, CDR1 is LGHDT, CDR2 YNNKEL (reference sequence). CDR3 DNA: TGTGCCAGCAAAGGGACAGGGAGCGAAAAACTGTTTTTT. Its translation is CASKGTGSEKLFF.

The chain couples TRBV12-3 or TRBV12-4 to TRBJ2-7, with 9 bases lining up with TRBD2. J gave up 1 base and V 9 bases, and 4 bases lay outside the gene matches. This CDR3 is built from 13 residues. As DNA, the CDR3 is TGTGCCAGTACTAGCGGGTTTTCCTACGAGCAGTACTTC. Translated: CASTSGFSYEQYF.

The chain employs TRBV6-5 and TRBJ1-4; D may be TRBD1 (5 bases). Germline V gene data show CDR1 as MNHEY and CDR2 as SVGAGI. The ends were cut back, 6 bases at V and 6 bases at J, with 11 bases in the middle. The length of the CDR3 is 13 residues. The CDR3: CASRGGLDEKLFF. DNA of the CDR3: TGTGCCAGCAGGGGGGGACTTGATGAAAAACTGTTTTTT.

This chain links TRBV24-1 with TRBJ2-3; 8 nucleotides match TRBD2. Losses at the gene ends were 2 bases for V and 5 bases for J; bases not matched to a gene: 5. From germline, CDR1 is KGHDR and CDR2 SFDVKD. The CDR3 has 15 residues. The CDR3 DNA reads TGTGCCACCAGTGATTCTTTAGCGGGACTAGATACGCAGTATTTT. Translated, it gives CATSDSLAGLDTQYF.

V gene TRBV30 combines with J gene TRBJ1-4; the D is unclear. The germline V gene has CDR1 GTSNPN and CDR2 SVGIG (reference sequence). The V end lost 2 bases, the J end lost 5 bases, and 3 bases lay between the germline ends. This CDR3 region has 11 residues. The CDR3 reads CAWSLNEKLFF. CDR3 DNA: TGTGCCTGGAGTCTGAATGAAAAACTGTTTTTT.

The genes are TRBV30 and TRBJ2-2, with D maybe TRBD1 (5 bases). The CDR3 loop spans 14 amino acids. Germline loops: CDR1 GTSNPN, CDR2 SVGIG (reference sequence). Deletions cut 0 bases from V and 1 base from J, with 6 bases between. The CDR3 DNA reads as TGTGCCTGGAGTGTTACAGGGAACACCGGGGAGCTGTTTTTT. Protein sequence: CAWSVTGNTGELFF.

The gene calls are TRBV9 and TRBJ2-1; 11 nucleotides match TRBD1. Germline-derived CDR1 and CDR2 are SGDLS and YYNGEE. This CDR3 has 15 residues. With V trimmed by 4 bases and J by 4 bases, 4 bases remained unmatched. The CDR3 nucleotides are TGTGCCAGCAGCACTGGACAGGGGGCGTACAATGAGCAGTTCTTC. Translated: CASSTGQGAYNEQFF.

This chain links TRBV30 with TRBJ1-3, with a possible D match to TRBD1 (5 bases). V gave up 8 bases and J gave up 4 bases, with 15 bases separating them. The germline V gene encodes CDR1 GTSNPN and CDR2 SVGIG (reference sequence). The CDR3 is 13 amino acids. In DNA form, the CDR3 reads TGTGCCCAGGGAGAACAGTCCGGAAACACCATATATTTT. Its translation: CAQGEQSGNTIYF.

The V call is TRBV19, the J call TRBJ1-5, with TRBD1 as a possible D gene (6 bases). This CDR3 is 15 amino acids long. V was shortened by 8 bases and J by 6 bases, with 20 bases between the two germline ends. The germline CDR1 and CDR2 sequences are LNHDA and SQIVND (reference sequence). The CDR3 region is CASGLPGGRFQPQHF. Here the CDR3 DNA reads TGTGCCAGTGGCCTACCGGGGGGGCGGTTTCAGCCCCAGCATTTT.

The gene calls are TRBV24-1 and TRBJ2-1; perhaps TRBD2 as D (6 bases). Trimming shortened V by 3 bases and J by 6 bases, and 14 bases separated the two germline ends. The CDR3 runs to 15 residues. Germline values: CDR1 KGHDR, CDR2 SFDVKD. The CDR3 protein is CATSDAGPAGNEQFF. The CDR3 DNA follows: TGTGCCACCAGTGATGCGGGACCTGCCGGCAATGAGCAGTTCTTC.

The chain couples TRBV20-1 to TRBJ2-4; no reliable D call. V was shortened by 3 bases and J by 0 bases, with 6 bases between the two germline ends. The CDR3 runs to 13 residues. The germline gives CDR1 DFQATT, CDR2 SNEGSKA (reference sequence). The CDR3 is CSASLLAKNIQYF. CDR3 DNA: TGCAGTGCTAGTCTGTTAGCCAAAAACATTCAGTACTTC.

The chain has TRBV12-3 or TRBV12-4 and TRBJ2-7; D unresolved. With 6 bases removed from V and 4 bases from J, the gap between germline ends came to 13 bases. The CDR3 covers 13 residues. CDR3 region: CASSFLGPYEQYF. In DNA form, the CDR3 reads TGTGCCAGCAGCTTCCTTGGGCCGTACGAGCAGTACTTC.